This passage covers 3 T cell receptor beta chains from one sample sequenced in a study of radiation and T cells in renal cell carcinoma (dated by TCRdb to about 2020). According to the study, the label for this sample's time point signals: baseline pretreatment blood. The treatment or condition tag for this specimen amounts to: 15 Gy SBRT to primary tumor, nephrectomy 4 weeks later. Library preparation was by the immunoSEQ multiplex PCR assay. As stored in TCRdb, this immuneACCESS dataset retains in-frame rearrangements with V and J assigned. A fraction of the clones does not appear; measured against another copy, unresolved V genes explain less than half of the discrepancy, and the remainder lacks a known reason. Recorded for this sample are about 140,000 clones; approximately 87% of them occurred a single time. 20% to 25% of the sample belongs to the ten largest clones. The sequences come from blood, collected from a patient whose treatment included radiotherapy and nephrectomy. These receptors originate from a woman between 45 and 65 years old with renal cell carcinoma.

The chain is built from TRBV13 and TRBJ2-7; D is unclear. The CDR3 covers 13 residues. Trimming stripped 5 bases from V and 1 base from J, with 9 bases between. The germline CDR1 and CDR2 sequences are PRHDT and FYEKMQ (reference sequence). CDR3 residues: CASSPQDSYEQYF. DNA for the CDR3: TGTGCCAGCAGCCCGCAAGATTCCTACGAGCAGTACTTC.

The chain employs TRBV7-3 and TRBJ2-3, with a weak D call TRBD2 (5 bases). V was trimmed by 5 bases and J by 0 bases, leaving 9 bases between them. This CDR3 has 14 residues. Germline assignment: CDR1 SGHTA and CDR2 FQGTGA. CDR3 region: CASSPGLSTDTQYF. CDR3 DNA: TGTGCCAGCAGCCCCGGACTTAGCACAGATACGCAGTATTTT.

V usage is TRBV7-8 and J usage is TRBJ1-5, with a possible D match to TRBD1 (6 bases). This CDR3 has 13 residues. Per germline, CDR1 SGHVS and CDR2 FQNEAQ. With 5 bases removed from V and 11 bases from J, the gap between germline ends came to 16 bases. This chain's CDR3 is CASSPRGAGAQHF. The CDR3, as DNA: TGTGCCAGCAGCCCCCGGGGGGCAGGGGCCCAGCATTTT.